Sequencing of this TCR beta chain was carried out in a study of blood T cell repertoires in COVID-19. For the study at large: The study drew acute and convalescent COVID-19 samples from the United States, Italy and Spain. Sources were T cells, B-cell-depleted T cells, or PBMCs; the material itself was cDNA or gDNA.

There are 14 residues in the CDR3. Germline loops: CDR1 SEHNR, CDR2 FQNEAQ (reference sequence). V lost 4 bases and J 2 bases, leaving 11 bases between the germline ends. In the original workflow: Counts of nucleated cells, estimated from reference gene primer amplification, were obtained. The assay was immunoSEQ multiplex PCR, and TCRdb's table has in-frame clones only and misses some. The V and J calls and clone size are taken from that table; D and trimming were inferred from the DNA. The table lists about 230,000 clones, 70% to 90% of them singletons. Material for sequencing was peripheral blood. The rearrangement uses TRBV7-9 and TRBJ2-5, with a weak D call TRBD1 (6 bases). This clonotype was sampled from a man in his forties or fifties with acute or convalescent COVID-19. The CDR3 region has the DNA TGTGCCAGCAGCTCTGACAGGCTTCAAGAGACCCAGTACTTC. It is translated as CASSSDRLQETQYF.